Sequencing of this T cell receptor (beta chain) was carried out in a study of T cell responses to AZD1222 COVID-19 vaccine. For this clone: The antigen remains undetermined.

Broader study findings: Two AZD1222 doses significantly raised spike-specific TCR breadth and depth over controls. In a largely white British group with more females than males, clonal diversity was possibly underestimated. Regions 160-218 and 743-854 held dominance among vaccine-associated CD4 TCRs, which spanned spike.

The protocol was immunoSEQ multiplex PCR, while the TCRdb copy is restricted to in-frame clones and leaves out a portion. Of some 180,000 clones listed, about 90% are singletons. This receptor was identified in an adult who received the AZD1222 COVID-19 vaccine. The starting material was peripheral blood, obtained 28 days after the second AZD1222 dose.

CDR3 protein: CASSLDGVYNEQFF. DNA for the CDR3: TGCGCCAGCAGCTTGGACGGGGTCTACAATGAGCAGTTCTTC. This chain connects TRBV5-1 to TRBJ2-1, with D possibly TRBD2 on 5 matching bases. Germline V gene data show CDR1 as SGHRS and CDR2 as YFSETQ. This CDR3 has 14 residues. V lost 0 bases to trimming and J lost 3 bases, with 7 bases between them.